The present T cell receptor beta chain was sequenced within a study of T-cell reconstitution after alpha-beta-depleted transplantation in children. CDR1 is SGHTA and CDR2 is FQGNSA in the germline V gene. Trimming pared 1 base from V and 4 bases from J, leaving 7 bases between. The CDR3 extends over 14 amino acids. Study-wide results and limits: Recipient T cells and thymic progenitors that survived gave rise to the high TCRbeta diversity observed at day 60 in some patients. Reportedly, roughly two months post-transplant, alpha-beta T cells arose from several hundred expanded graft clones. The main origin of T-cell counts and diversity one year after transplant was newly produced T cells.

TCRbeta library construction was performed incorporating unique molecular identifiers. TCRdb re-called the PCR reads with MiXCR, one entry per CDR3 protein. The sample lists 150,000 to 250,000 distinct CDR3 sequences, 6.3% seen once, with about 4.3% in the top ten. In regard to this clonotype: Its specificity is unknown.

The chain combines TRBV7-2 with TRBJ2-2; unclear D gene. Material: PBMCs, obtained before TCRalphabeta/CD19-depleted stem cell transplant. This receptor was obtained from a girl less than two years old with combined immunodeficiency, due to receive a stem cell transplant. The CDR3 sequence is CASSLGWGTGELFF. CDR3 coding DNA: TGTGCCAGCAGCTTAGGTTGGGGCACCGGGGAGCTGTTTTTT.